A single sample gave rise to the 32 T cell receptor beta chains below, sequenced in a study of blood T cell repertoires in COVID-19. Sequencing used immunoSEQ multiplex PCR; TCRdb keeps in-frame clones, though not all of them. The sample shows about 250,000 clones, around 89% of them seen only once. The specimen sequenced was PBMCs or T cells enriched from blood (not recorded which). These receptor sequences come from a woman in her late teens or twenties who had recovered from COVID-19.

The CDR3 is CASRPGTKDEQYF. Here the CDR3 DNA reads TGTGCCAGCAGGCCCGGGACAAAGGACGAGCAGTACTTC. This chain uses TRBV12-3 or TRBV12-4 with TRBJ2-7, with D perhaps matching TRBD1 (6 bases). The CDR3 spans 13 residues. The ends were cut back, 6 bases at V and 5 bases at J, with 14 bases in the middle.

This clone appeared a few times. The chain joins TRBV6-6 to TRBJ2-6, with 11 bases aligning to TRBD1. Trimming took 5 bases from V and 0 from J; bases not matched to a gene: 3. Germline CDR1 is MNHNY and CDR2 is SVGAGI (reference sequence). CDR3 length equals 17 residues. CDR3 sequence (DNA): TGTGCCAGCAGTCCAGGGACAGGGGGCTCTGGGGCCAACGTCCTGACTTTC. Translated: CASSPGTGGSGANVLTF.

The chain employs TRBV4-1 and TRBJ1-3; 7 bases are a match to TRBD1. With V trimmed by 4 bases and J by 0 bases, 3 bases remained unmatched. The CDR3 is 15 residues long. In germline, CDR1 is MGHRA, CDR2 YSYEKL. The CDR3 DNA sequence: TGCGCCAGCAGCCTGGACAGGACCTCTGGAAACACCATATATTTT. Translated, it gives CASSLDRTSGNTIYF.

The sample holds a few counts of this clone. V and J are TRBV6-5 and TRBJ1-2, with D possibly being TRBD1 (6 bases). Germline assignment: CDR1 MNHEY and CDR2 SVGAGI. V shed 7 bases and J shed 5 bases, with 14 bases lying between them. There are 13 residues in the CDR3. The CDR3, as DNA: TGTGCCAGCATTGGGTTGCAGGGGTATGGCTACACCTTC. Translation: CASIGLQGYGYTF.

The rearrangement links TRBV24-1 to TRBJ2-3; 9 bases map to TRBD2. This CDR3 is built from 18 residues. The germline CDR1 and CDR2 sequences are KGHDR and SFDVKD. J lost 2 bases, V lost 4 bases, and 12 bases had no gene match. The CDR3 DNA reads as TGTGCCACCAGTGACTCGGAAGTAGCGGGGGAAGTCACAGATACGCAGTATTTT. It specifies CATSDSEVAGEVTDTQYF.

The chain has TRBV28 and TRBJ2-7, with TRBD2 matching 10 bases. From germline, CDR1 is MDHEN and CDR2 SYDVKM. CDR3 length: 17 residues. V gave up 5 bases and J gave up 3 bases; unmatched junction bases: 13. In DNA, the CDR3 is TGTGCCAGCAGTCCCGGGTCTAGCGGGGGCCCCATCTACGAGCAGTACTTC. Its protein product is CASSPGSSGGPIYEQYF.

The chain couples TRBV2 to TRBJ1-4, with TRBD1 matching over 9 bases. Germline CDR1 and CDR2: SNHLY and FYNNEI. V shed 7 bases, J shed 6 bases, and the junction held 12 bases outside the gene matches. The CDR3 covers 16 residues. The CDR3 DNA is TGTGCCAGCATACGCTCGAGGACAGGGGTTTATGAAAAACTGTTTTTT. Protein product: CASIRSRTGVYEKLFF.

The chain combines TRBV7-9 with TRBJ2-5, with TRBD2 identical over 7 bases. Per germline, CDR1 SEHNR and CDR2 FQNEAQ (reference sequence). The CDR3 spans 15 residues. J was trimmed by 4 bases and V by 3 bases; bases with no gene match: 8. The CDR3 DNA follows: TGTGCCAGCAGCTTCCCTAGGGGCGGGGGAGAGACCCAGTACTTC. Its protein product is CASSFPRGGGETQYF. Full variable domain (missing parts from reference TRBV7-9 and TRBJ2-5): DTGVSQNPRHKITKRGQNVTFRCDPISEHNRLYWYRQTLGQGPEFLTYFQNEAQLEKSRLLSDRFSAERPKGSFSTLEIQRTEQGDSAMYLCASSFPRGGGETQYFGPGTRLLVL.

This chain uses TRBV3-1 (or the pseudogene TRBV3-2) with TRBJ2-7; D is perhaps TRBD2 (5 bases). V shed 8 bases and J shed 4 bases, with 12 bases lying between them. The CDR3 runs to 12 residues. Germline CDR1 reads LGHDT; CDR2 reads YNNKEL (reference sequence). In nucleotides, the CDR3 is TGTGCCAGCCGGGGTTCCAGTTACGAGCAGTACTTC. It is translated as CASRGSSYEQYF.

This chain links TRBV7-2 with TRBJ2-7; 9 bases are a match to TRBD2. V lost 0 bases, J lost 4 bases, and 4 bases stayed unmatched. The length of the CDR3 is 15 residues. Germline V CDR1 and CDR2: SGHTA, FQGNSA. In nucleotides, the CDR3 is TGTGCCAGCAGCTTAGCGCTTAGCGGGAGTTACGAGCAGTACTTC. Encoded protein: CASSLALSGSYEQYF. The full variable domain, its missing parts supplied by reference TRBV7-2 and TRBJ2-7, is GAGVSQSPSNKVTEKGKDVELRCDPISGHTALYWYRQSLGQGLEFLIYFQGNSAPDKSGLPSDRFSAERTGGSVSTLTIQRTQQEDSAVYLCASSLALSGSYEQYFGPGTRLTVT.

The rearrangement links TRBV14 to TRBJ2-1; no reliable D call. Trimming took off 3 bases at V and 4 bases at J, with 7 bases between the two ends. There are 13 residues in the CDR3. Germline CDR1 reads SGHDN; CDR2 reads FVKESK. CDR3 residues: CASSHAVYNEQFF. Here the CDR3 DNA reads TGTGCCAGCAGCCACGCGGTTTACAATGAGCAGTTCTTC.

CDR3 nucleotides: TGTGCCACCAGTGGTCCCTCGGGACTCCATGAAAATGAGCAGTTCTTC. Its translation is CATSGPSGLHENEQFF. The chain employs TRBV24-1 and TRBJ2-1, with TRBD2 as a possible D gene (6 bases). In germline, CDR1 is KGHDR, CDR2 SFDVKD. The CDR3 covers 16 residues. The germline V and J ends were trimmed by 5 bases and 7 bases, with 20 bases remaining between them.

The rearrangement uses TRBV30 and TRBJ2-3; tentatively, D is TRBD2 (7 bases). Germline V gene data show CDR1 as GTSNPN and CDR2 as SVGIG (reference sequence). Trimming shortened V by 2 bases and J by 2 bases, and 20 bases separated the two germline ends. The CDR3 has 17 amino acids. This chain's CDR3 is CAWSRGGALFITDTQYF. DNA for the CDR3: TGTGCCTGGAGTAGGGGGGGGGCCCTCTTCATCACAGATACGCAGTATTTT.

In DNA, the CDR3 is TGTGCCAGCAGCCTGGGACAGGGGGCCACTGAAGCTTTCTTT. It encodes CASSLGQGATEAFF. V gene TRBV7-3 combines with J gene TRBJ1-1; TRBD1 agrees at 12 bases. V was clipped by 5 bases and J by 4 bases; unmatched bases: 2. CDR1 is SGHTA and CDR2 is FQGTGA in the germline V gene. The CDR3 extends over 14 amino acids.

This CDR3 reads CAITNGQGSRYEQYF. The CDR3 DNA reads TGTGCCATTACCAATGGACAGGGAAGTCGGTACGAGCAGTACTTC. The chain couples TRBV7-9 to TRBJ2-7; TRBD1 agrees at 8 bases. The V gene's germline CDR1 is SEHNR and CDR2 FQNEAQ (reference sequence). After removal of 10 bases from V and 4 bases from J, the junction contained 15 bases not matched to a gene. This CDR3 is 15 amino acids long. Using reference TRBV7-9 and TRBJ2-7 for the parts outside the CDR3, the full variable domain is DTGVSQNPRHKITKRGQNVTFRCDPISEHNRLYWYRQTLGQGPEFLTYFQNEAQLEKSRLLSDRFSAERPKGSFSTLEIQRTEQGDSAMYLCAITNGQGSRYEQYFGPGTRLTVT.

The chain uses TRBV6-5 and TRBJ2-7, with 11 bases fitting TRBD2. The CDR3 loop spans 15 amino acids. CDR1 is MNHEY, CDR2 SVGAGI, per germline. Unmatched junction bases numbered 5, after V lost 4 bases and J lost 3 bases. The CDR3 here is CASSLTSGVLYEQYF. In DNA, the CDR3 is TGTGCCAGCAGTTTGACTAGCGGGGTCCTCTACGAGCAGTACTTC.

This chain uses TRBV29-1 with TRBJ1-4; D ambiguous. From germline, CDR1 is SQVTM and CDR2 ANQGSEA. Trimming removed 4 bases at V and 13 bases at J, with 13 bases between. CDR3 size: 11 residues. CDR3: CSVVLGGRLFF. CDR3 DNA sequence: TGCAGCGTTGTTTTGGGCGGGAGACTGTTTTTT.

The rearrangement links TRBV4-1 to TRBJ1-3; D remains unclear. The CDR3 has 15 residues. Between the trimmed V and J ends, which lost 0 bases and 0 bases, there was a span of 6 bases. In germline, CDR1 is MGHRA, CDR2 YSYEKL. This chain's CDR3 is CASSQEWHSGNTIYF. Here the CDR3 DNA reads TGCGCCAGCAGCCAAGAGTGGCACTCTGGAAACACCATATATTTT.

CDR3: CASSDSRGHGYTF. The CDR3 nucleotides are TGTGCCAGCAGCGACTCCAGGGGGCATGGCTACACCTTC. V usage is TRBV7-6 and J usage is TRBJ1-2; TRBD1 matches at 8 bases. This CDR3 is built from 13 residues. V lost 5 bases and J lost 6; bases outside the gene matches: 5. CDR1 and CDR2 (germline): SGHVS, FNYEAQ. The full variable domain, completed using reference TRBV7-6 and TRBJ1-2, is GAGVSQSPRYKVTKRGQDVALRCDPISGHVSLYWYRQALGQGPEFLTYFNYEAQQDKSGLPNDRFSAERPEGSISTLTIQRTEQRDSAMYRCASSDSRGHGYTFGSGTRLTVV.

The rearrangement joins TRBV5-6 to TRBJ2-1; 10 bases agree with TRBD2. The V and J ends lost 4 bases and 7 bases, in that order; junction bases with no gene match: 5. Germline V gene data show CDR1 as SGHDT and CDR2 as YYEEEE. The CDR3 runs 14 residues. Written as DNA, the CDR3 is TGTGCCAGCAGCCAAGCGGGGGGGCTTAATGAGCAGTTCTTC. As protein: CASSQAGGLNEQFF.

The chain carries TRBV6-4 and TRBJ2-2; TRBD2 is a possible D gene (7 bases). The CDR3 totals 16 residues. From germline, CDR1 is MRHNA and CDR2 SNTAGT. The V end lost 0 bases, the J end lost 5 bases, and 13 bases lay between the germline ends. CDR3 residues: CASSDSTQGGTGELFF. CDR3 nucleotide sequence: TGTGCCAGCAGTGACTCGACACAGGGAGGGACCGGGGAGCTGTTTTTT.

The chain links TRBV2 to TRBJ1-1; D not resolved. The CDR3 is 13 amino acids. V was clipped by 8 bases and J by 3 bases, with 13 bases between them. The V gene's germline CDR1 is SNHLY and CDR2 FYNNEI. The CDR3: CASGRHVDTEAFF. The CDR3 coding sequence is TGTGCCAGCGGGAGACACGTAGACACTGAAGCTTTCTTT.

The rearrangement links TRBV10-3 to TRBJ1-1, with TRBD1 matching over 7 bases. This CDR3 has 14 amino acids. Germline CDR1 ENHRY, CDR2 SYGVKD. V gave up 6 bases and J gave up 5 bases; unmatched junction bases: 9. In DNA form, the CDR3 reads TGTGCCATCAGGGGAGAGGGGGCAAAGACTGAAGCTTTCTTT. This codes for CAIRGEGAKTEAFF.

V and J are TRBV11-2 and TRBJ2-7; possibly TRBD2 for D (6 bases). The CDR3 has 15 residues. Trimming stripped 5 bases from V and 3 bases from J, with 17 bases between. Germline CDR1 is SGHAT and CDR2 is FQNNGV. CDR3: CASSAGLVMFYEQYF. The CDR3 nucleotides are TGTGCCAGCAGCGCGGGACTGGTCATGTTCTACGAGCAGTACTTC.

J is TRBJ1-1 and V is TRBV23-1; a weak D match, TRBD1 (5 bases). TRBV23-1 is an ORF for which the function is uncertain. The CDR3 is made up of 15 amino acids. V dropped 4 bases and J dropped 5 bases, with 17 bases sitting between them. The CDR3 sequence is CASSPPAGVGTEAFF. The DNA of the CDR3 is TGCGCCAGCAGTCCCCCGGCGGGGGTGGGGACTGAAGCTTTCTTT.

V usage is TRBV7-9 and J usage is TRBJ2-1, with TRBD2 identical over 11 bases. The junction had 7 bases not matched to a gene; V was cut back by 6 bases and J by 6 bases. Germline V CDR1 and CDR2: SEHNR, FQNEAQ (reference sequence). The CDR3 extends over 15 amino acids. CDR3 bases: TGTGCCAGCAGAGTAGCGGGGGGGCTTCCCAATGAGCAGTTCTTC. It yields the protein CASRVAGGLPNEQFF.

V usage is TRBV6-5 and J usage is TRBJ1-1; D uncertain. Trimming removed 4 bases from V and 0 bases from J, with 9 bases in between. The CDR3 has 14 amino acids. Germline V gives CDR1 MNHEY, CDR2 SVGAGI. The CDR3 DNA sequence: TGTGCCAGCAGTTTTTACAGCTTGAACACTGAAGCTTTCTTT. Amino acid sequence: CASSFYSLNTEAFF.

The rearrangement joins TRBV6-6 to TRBJ1-4, with D maybe TRBD1 (6 bases). V gave up 2 bases and J gave up 4 bases, with 8 bases separating them. The CDR3 extends over 14 amino acids. CDR1 and CDR2 from the germline V gene are MNHNY and SVGAGI (reference sequence). CDR3 residues: CASSYTGINEKLFF. The CDR3 DNA is TGTGCCAGCAGTTACACAGGGATTAATGAAAAACTGTTTTTT.

This clone was recorded once. The chain's CDR3 is CASSVDRDRGFYGYTF. DNA for the CDR3: TGTGCCAGCAGCGTTGACCGGGACAGGGGATTCTATGGCTACACCTTC. This sequence joins TRBV9 and TRBJ1-2; TRBD1 agrees at 10 bases. The J segment lost 4 bases and the V segment lost 2 bases, leaving 8 bases of the junction unmatched. Germline V gene lookup returns CDR1 SGDLS and CDR2 YYNGEE. The CDR3 has 16 amino acids.

This clone was counted between two and nine times. The CDR3 reads CASPVPVVSEATNEKLFF. CDR3 in DNA: TGCGCCAGCCCCGTACCCGTTGTCAGCGAAGCAACTAATGAAAAACTGTTTTTT. V usage is TRBV10-1 and J usage is TRBJ1-4; D unclear. CDR3 length: 18 amino acids. In germline, CDR1 is WNHNN, CDR2 SYGVQD (reference sequence). V dropped 8 bases and J dropped 0 bases, with 22 bases sitting between them.

The V and J genes are TRBV27 and TRBJ1-2; 9 nucleotides match TRBD1. The CDR3 sequence is 12 residues long. The trim removed 7 bases at V and 9 bases at J, leaving 6 bases unmatched. CDR1 is MNHEY, CDR2 SMNVEV, per germline (reference sequence). The CDR3 DNA sequence: TGTGCCAGCACCGGGACAGGGAAGAGCTACACCTTC. This translates into CASTGTGKSYTF.

In this sample, this clone turned up once. The gene calls are TRBV2 and TRBJ1-2, with D perhaps TRBD1 (5 bases). CDR1 is SNHLY and CDR2 is FYNNEI in the germline V gene. This CDR3 has 14 amino acids. With 0 bases removed from V and 4 bases from J, the gap between germline ends came to 9 bases. In DNA form, the CDR3 reads TGTGCCAGCAGTGAAGCGCTCCAGGGCTATGGCTACACCTTC. It specifies CASSEALQGYGYTF.